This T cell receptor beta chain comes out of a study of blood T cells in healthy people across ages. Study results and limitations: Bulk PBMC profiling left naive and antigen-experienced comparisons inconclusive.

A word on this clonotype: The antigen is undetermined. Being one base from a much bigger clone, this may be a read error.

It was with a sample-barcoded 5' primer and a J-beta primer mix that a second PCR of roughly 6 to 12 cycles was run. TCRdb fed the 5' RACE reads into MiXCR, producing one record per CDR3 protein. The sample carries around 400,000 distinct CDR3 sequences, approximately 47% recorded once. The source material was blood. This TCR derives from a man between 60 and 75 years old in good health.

DNA for the CDR3: TGTGCCAGCAGCGCCGCCTTGGGGACAGCTGAAGCTTTCTTT. Translation: CASSAALGTAEAFF. The chain employs TRBV7-9 and TRBJ1-1; 7 bases fit TRBD1. The CDR3 sequence is 14 residues long. CDR1 and CDR2 (germline): SEHNR, FQNEAQ (reference sequence). Trimming took 5 bases from V and 6 from J; bases not matched to a gene: 9.